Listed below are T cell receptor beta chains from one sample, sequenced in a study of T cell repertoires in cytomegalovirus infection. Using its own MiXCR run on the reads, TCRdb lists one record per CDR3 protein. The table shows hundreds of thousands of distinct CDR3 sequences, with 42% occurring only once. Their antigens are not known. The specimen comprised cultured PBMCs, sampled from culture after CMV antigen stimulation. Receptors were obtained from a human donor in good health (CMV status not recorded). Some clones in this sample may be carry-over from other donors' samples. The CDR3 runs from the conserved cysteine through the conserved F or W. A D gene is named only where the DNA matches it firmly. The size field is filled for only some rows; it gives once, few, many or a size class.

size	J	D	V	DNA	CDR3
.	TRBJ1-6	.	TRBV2	TGTGCCAGCAGTTCCCAGGCCCTCGAGGGAGGTTCACCCCTCCACTTT	CASSSQALEGGSPLHF
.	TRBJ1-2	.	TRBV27	TGTGCCAGCAGGTCGGCTGGGGTCGATGGCTACACCTTC	CASRSAGVDGYTF
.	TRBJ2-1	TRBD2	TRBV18	TGTGCCAGCTCCCTCACGCTAGCGGGAGCTGGCAATGAGCAGTTCTTC	CASSLTLAGAGNEQFF
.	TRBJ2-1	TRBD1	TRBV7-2	TGTGCCAGCAGCCTAGGGGGCCTCCGGTGGGCTGAGCAGTTCTTC	CASSLGGLRWAEQFF
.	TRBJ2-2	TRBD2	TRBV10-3	TGTGCCATCGGCGGACGTACAGCGGGGAAAATTGGCGGGGAGCTGTTTTTT	CAIGGRTAGKIGGELFF
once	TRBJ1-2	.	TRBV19	TGTGCCAGTAGTATTCGGTTGGACATCACCTATGGCTACACCTTC	CASSIRLDITYGYTF
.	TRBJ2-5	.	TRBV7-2	TGTGCCAGCAGCGCGCAGGGGTGGAGAGAGACCCAGTACTTC	CASSAQGWRETQYF
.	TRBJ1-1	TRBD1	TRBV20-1	TGCAGTGCTCGACCTTGGGACAGGGGAGGAGACACTGAAGCTTTCTTT	CSARPWDRGGDTEAFF
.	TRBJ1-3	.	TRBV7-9	TGTGCCAGCAGCTCGCCGGATCGGGACAAACCTGGAAACACCATATATTTT	CASSSPDRDKPGNTIYF
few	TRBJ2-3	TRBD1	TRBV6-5	TGTGCCAGCAGTGACCCGACGTCAGGGGGCCTAAGAGGAGATACGCAGTATTTT	CASSDPTSGGLRGDTQYF
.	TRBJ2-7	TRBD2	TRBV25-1	TGTGCCAGCAGTGAATCCGGGACTAGCGGGTTGGGGGAGCAGTACTTC	CASSESGTSGLGEQYF
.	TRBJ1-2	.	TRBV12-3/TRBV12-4	TGTGCCAGCAAAAGACAAGGGGCCTATGGCTACACCTTC	CASKRQGAYGYTF
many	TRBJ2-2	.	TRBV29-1	TGCAGCGTTGAGACCCCGAACACCGGGGAGCTGTTTTTT	CSVETPNTGELFF
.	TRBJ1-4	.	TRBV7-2	TGTGCCAGCAGCTTAAATGGGCCCCATGAAAAACTGTTTTTT	CASSLNGPHEKLFF
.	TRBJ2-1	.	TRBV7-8	TGTGCCAGCAGCCCCTACTCGGACGACTACAATGAGCAGTTCTTC	CASSPYSDDYNEQFF
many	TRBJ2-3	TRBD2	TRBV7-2	TGTGCCAGCAGCTTTGGAGCGGGGGCAAACACAGATACGCAGTATTTT	CASSFGAGANTDTQYF
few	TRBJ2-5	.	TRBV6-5	TGTGCCAGCAGTTACCCAGGACCGAAGGAGGAGACCCAGTACTTC	CASSYPGPKEETQYF
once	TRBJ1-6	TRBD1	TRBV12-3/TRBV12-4	TGTGCCAGCAGCCAGGGGGTCCCGAGCTCCTATAATTCACCCCTCCACTTT	CASSQGVPSSYNSPLHF
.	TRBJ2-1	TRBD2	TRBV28	TGTGCCAGCACTTCGGGGGGTTACAATGAGCAGTTCTTC	CASTSGGYNEQFF
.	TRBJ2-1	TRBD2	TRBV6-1	TGTGCCAGCACCGGAGCGGGAGGGCCCTATGAGCAGTTCTTC	CASTGAGGPYEQFF
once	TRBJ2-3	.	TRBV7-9	TGTGCCAGCAGCCGAGACCGGGTTAGATTAACCAGTAGCACAGATACGCAGTATTTT	CASSRDRVRLTSSTDTQYF
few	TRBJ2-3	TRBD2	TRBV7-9	TGTGCCAGCAGCCCGGGGACTAGCGGGATCACAGATACGCAGTATTTT	CASSPGTSGITDTQYF
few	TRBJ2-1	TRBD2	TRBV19	TGTGCCAGTAGTAGAACTAGCGAGGACTACAATGAGCAGTTCTTC	CASSRTSEDYNEQFF
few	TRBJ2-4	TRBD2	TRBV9	TGTGCCAGCAGCGGGGGACTAGCGGACCGAGCCAAAAACATTCAGTACTTC	CASSGGLADRAKNIQYF
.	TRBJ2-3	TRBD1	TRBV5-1	TGCGCCAGCAGCTTTGCCGCGACAGGGAGCACAGATACGCAGTATTTT	CASSFAATGSTDTQYF
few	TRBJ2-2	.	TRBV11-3	TGTGCCAGCAGCCAAGAGGGGAATAGAGGCGCCGGGGAGCTGTTTTTT	CASSQEGNRGAGELFF
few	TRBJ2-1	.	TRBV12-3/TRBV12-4	TGTGCCAGCAGTTTAGTAGGGGGGGCTGGGAATGAGCAGTTCTTC	CASSLVGGAGNEQFF
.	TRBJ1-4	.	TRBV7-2	TGTGCCAGCAGCTTAACGGGGGGCCCTAATGAAAAACTGTTTTTT	CASSLTGGPNEKLFF
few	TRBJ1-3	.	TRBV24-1	TGTGCCGCCGTCAAAGAGAAGAGAAACACCATATATTTT	CAAVKEKRNTIYF
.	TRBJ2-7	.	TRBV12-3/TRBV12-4	TGTGCCAGCAGTTTCAATCTAGGTCTCTACGAGCAGTACTTC	CASSFNLGLYEQYF
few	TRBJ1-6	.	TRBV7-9	TGTGCCAGCAGCTCAGAGGGGGGGTCACCCCTCCACTTT	CASSSEGGSPLHF